This TCR beta chain is drawn from a study of cytotoxic CD8 clonotypes in ibrutinib-treated CLL. Study context: The study included 11 relapsed/refractory and roughly 16 treatment-naive patients; about 18 had IGHV unmutated disease. Results showed about 24 partial and 2 complete responses; following median 68 months, 14 remained remitted, about twelve advanced. Study-wide results and limits: Baseline levels of clonality went above those of age-matched healthy donors and moved with circulating CD8+ T-cell counts.

To note about this clone: The antigen remains undetermined.

Germline loops: CDR1 SEHNR, CDR2 FQNEAQ (reference sequence). Trimming removed 5 bases from V and 5 bases from J; junction bases left unmatched: 10. This CDR3 is built from 16 residues. Profiled with immunoSEQ multiplex PCR; TCRdb holds only in-frame clones, not every one. The top ten clones hold 15% of a sample with hundreds of thousands of clones, roughly 70% of them seen once. The sample here was PBMCs, taken after 24 months of ibrutinib treatment. This sequence joins TRBV7-9 and TRBJ2-1, with 9 bases aligning to TRBD2. The origin of this receptor is a human donor with chronic lymphocytic leukemia. The CDR3 is CASSPLSGRSHNEQFF. In nucleotides, the CDR3 is TGTGCCAGCAGCCCCCTTAGCGGGAGAAGCCACAATGAGCAGTTCTTC.